Following are 6 T cell receptor beta chains from one sample sequenced in a study of human T cells and chemical hapten exposure. Time point indicated: pre-sensitization, week 0. Specified treatment: therapeutic diphenylcyclopropenone sensitization with weekly scalp DPC. From the RACE reads, TCRdb called clonotypes with MiXCR, one entry per CDR3 protein. The sample contains around 180,000 distinct CDR3 sequences, 30% of which appear only once. This material consisted of whole blood, taken in connection with sensitization to the hapten diphenylcyclopropenone (DPC). Every receptor here comes from a woman aged 25 to 45 with alopecia areata. Some clones in this sample may be carry-over from other donors' samples.

The chain joins TRBV3-1 to TRBJ1-5, with a weak D call TRBD1 (6 bases). The germline V and J ends were trimmed by 0 bases and 6 bases, with 12 bases remaining between them. This CDR3 comprises 15 residues. Germline assignment: CDR1 LGHDT and CDR2 YNNKEL (reference sequence). CDR3 protein: CASSQEGGLGQPQHF. CDR3 DNA sequence: TGTGCCAGCAGCCAAGAGGGGGGGCTGGGTCAGCCCCAGCATTTT.

The sample holds a few counts of this clonotype. V usage is TRBV28 and J usage is TRBJ2-3, with 7 bases lining up with TRBD1. Losses at the gene ends were 8 bases for V and 2 bases for J; bases not matched to a gene: 4. The CDR3 covers 13 residues. Germline V lookup: CDR1 MDHEN, CDR2 SYDVKM. The CDR3 sequence: CASRDRVTDTQYF. For the CDR3, the DNA is TGTGCCAGCCGGGACAGAGTCACAGATACGCAGTATTTT.

The CDR3 coding sequence is TGTGCCAGCAGTTTAACAGCCAGCGGAAACACCATATATTTT. Protein sequence: CASSLTASGNTIYF. V is TRBV28 and J is TRBJ1-3; D ambiguous. The CDR3 consists of 14 residues. Germline V gene data show CDR1 as MDHEN and CDR2 as SYDVKM. The germline V and J ends were trimmed by 2 bases and 4 bases, with 9 bases remaining between them.

The chain carries TRBV12-3 or TRBV12-4 and TRBJ2-7, with D perhaps matching TRBD1 or TRBD2 (5 bases each). The CDR3 length is 12 residues. V was shortened by 6 bases and J by 9 bases, with 15 bases between the two germline ends. CDR3 in DNA: TGTGCCAGCAGGGGCCTGGGGGATGGGCAGTACTTC. Its protein product is CASRGLGDGQYF.

The V call is TRBV15, the J call TRBJ2-7; maybe TRBD2 (6 bases). Trimming removed 4 bases at V and 0 bases at J, with 16 bases between. CDR1 and CDR2 from the germline V gene are LNHNV and YYDKDF (reference sequence). CDR3 length equals 16 residues. The CDR3 region is CATSKTPGGPSYEQYF. In nucleotides, the CDR3 is TGTGCCACCAGCAAAACCCCCGGGGGACCCTCCTACGAGCAGTACTTC.

CDR3 in DNA: TGTGCCAGCAGCTGGGTGAGGGGATCATCCTATGGCTACACCTTC. Translation: CASSWVRGSSYGYTF. The chain links TRBV5-6 to TRBJ1-2; D perhaps matches TRBD1 (5 bases). Germline assignment: CDR1 SGHDT and CDR2 YYEEEE. CDR3 length: 15 residues. Trimming stripped 3 bases from V and 4 bases from J, with 16 bases between.